This T cell receptor (beta chain) was retrieved from a study of metastatic and nonmetastatic thyroid tumors. For the study at large: Across blood and tumor or nodule tissue, repertoires from malignant and benign thyroid patients were compared with one another. General observations from the study: Across blood and tumor, TCR beta diversity in malignant thyroid tumors was reportedly significantly higher than in benign nodules.

Per the authors' pipeline: The authors used CDR3 differences across clinicopathological groups to build a distant-metastasis classifier for papillary thyroid cancer. TCRdb re-called clones via MiXCR from the PCR reads. In this record, the V and J calls reflect TCRdb's handling and not the investigators' own analysis. This table holds some 45,000 clones, 9% to 14% found once. Nobody among the patients had been given any treatment before thyroid surgery. This clone appeared many times. Its antigen is currently unknown. The ends lost 5 bases at V and 10 bases at J; junction bases unmatched: 17. Germline CDR1 reads SGHVS; CDR2 reads FQNEAQ. This CDR3 contains 18 residues.

The rearrangement uses TRBV7-8 and TRBJ1-6; TRBD1 agrees at 10 bases. Sequenced input: blood. This TCR derives from a male donor with papillary thyroid cancer or a benign thyroid nodule (not recorded which). Some clones in this sample may be carry-over from other donors' samples. CDR3 sequence (DNA): TGTGCCAGCAGCACTACCGGGACAGGGGTGTGGGCAGGGTCACCCCTCCACTTT. This translates into CASSTTGTGVWAGSPLHF.